The T cell receptor (beta chain) described here comes from a study of cytomegalovirus exposure and HLA in healthy donors. With 60 Vbeta and 13 Jbeta primers, the PCR was carried out. Measured with immunoSEQ multiplex PCR; TCRdb has only the in-frame clones, and not every one. The sample totals approximately 150,000 clones. The V gene's germline CDR1 is LNHDA and CDR2 SQIVND (reference sequence). The V and J ends lost 5 bases and 3 bases, in that order; junction bases with no gene match: 7. This CDR3 is 16 amino acids long. The sample was PBMCs. This chain joins TRBV19 and TRBJ2-1, with 10 nucleotides matching TRBD1. The TCR sequence derives from a woman under 30 in good health and CMV-seronegative. The CDR3 loop is CASSSWTGGNYNEQFF. The DNA of the CDR3 is TGTGCCAGTAGTTCTTGGACAGGGGGAAACTACAATGAGCAGTTCTTC.